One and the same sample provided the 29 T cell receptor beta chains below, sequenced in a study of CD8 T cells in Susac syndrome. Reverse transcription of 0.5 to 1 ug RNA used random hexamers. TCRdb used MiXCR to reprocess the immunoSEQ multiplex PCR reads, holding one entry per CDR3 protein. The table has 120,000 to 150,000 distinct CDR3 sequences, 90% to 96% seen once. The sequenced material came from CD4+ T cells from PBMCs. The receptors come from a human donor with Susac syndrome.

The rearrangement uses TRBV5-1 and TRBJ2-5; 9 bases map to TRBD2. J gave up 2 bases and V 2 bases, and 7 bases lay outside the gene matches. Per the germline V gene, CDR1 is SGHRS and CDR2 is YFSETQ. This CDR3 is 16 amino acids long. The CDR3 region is CASSFGRGGLQETQYF. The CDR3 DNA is TGCGCCAGCAGCTTCGGGCGGGGGGGCCTACAAGAGACCCAGTACTTC.

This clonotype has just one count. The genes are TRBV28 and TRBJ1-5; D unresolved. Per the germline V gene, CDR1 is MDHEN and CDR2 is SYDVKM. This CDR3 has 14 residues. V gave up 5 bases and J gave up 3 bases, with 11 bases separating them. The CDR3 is CASSKGSLNQPQHF. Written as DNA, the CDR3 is TGTGCCAGCAGTAAGGGTTCCCTCAATCAGCCCCAGCATTTT. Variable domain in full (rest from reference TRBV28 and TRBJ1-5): DVKVTQSSRYLVKRTGEKVFLECVQDMDHENMFWYRQDPGLGLRLIYFSYDVKMKEKGDIPEGYSVSREKKERFSLILESASTNQTSMYLCASSKGSLNQPQHFGDGTRLSIL.

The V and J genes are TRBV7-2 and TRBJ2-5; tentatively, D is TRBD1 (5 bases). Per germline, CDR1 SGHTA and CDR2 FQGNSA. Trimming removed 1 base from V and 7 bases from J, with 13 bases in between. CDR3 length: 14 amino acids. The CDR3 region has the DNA TGTGCCAGCAGCTTAGGCAGGACAAGAGTGACCCAGTACTTC. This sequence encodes CASSLGRTRVTQYF. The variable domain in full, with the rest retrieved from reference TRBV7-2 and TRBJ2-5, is GAGVSQSPSNKVTEKGKDVELRCDPISGHTALYWYRQSLGQGLEFLIYFQGNSAPDKSGLPSDRFSAERTGGSVSTLTIQRTQQEDSAVYLCASSLGRTRVTQYFGPGTRLLVL.

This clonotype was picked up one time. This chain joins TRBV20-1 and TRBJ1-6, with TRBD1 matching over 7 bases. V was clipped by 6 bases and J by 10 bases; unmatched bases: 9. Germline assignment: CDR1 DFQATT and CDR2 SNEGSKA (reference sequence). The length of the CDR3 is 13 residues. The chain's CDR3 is CSARNDRVSPLHF. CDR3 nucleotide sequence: TGCAGTGCCCGAAATGACAGGGTGTCACCCCTCCACTTT.

The CDR3, as DNA: TGTGCCAGCAGCTACACAGGGGGGGTCGGCTATGGCTACACCTTC. It specifies CASSYTGGVGYGYTF. This chain connects TRBV3-1 to TRBJ1-2; 8 bases match TRBD1. The CDR3 consists of 15 residues. Germline lookup yields CDR1 LGHDT and CDR2 YNNKEL (reference sequence). The V segment lost 5 bases and the J segment 4 bases; nucleotides outside the gene matches: 9.

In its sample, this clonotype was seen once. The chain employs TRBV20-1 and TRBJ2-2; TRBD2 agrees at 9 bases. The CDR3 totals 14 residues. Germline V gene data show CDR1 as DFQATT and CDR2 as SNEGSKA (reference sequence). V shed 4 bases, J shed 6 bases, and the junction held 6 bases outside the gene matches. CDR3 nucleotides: TGCAGTGCTAAAGCGGGGGGAGTGGCCGGGGAGCTGTTTTTT. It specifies CSAKAGGVAGELFF.

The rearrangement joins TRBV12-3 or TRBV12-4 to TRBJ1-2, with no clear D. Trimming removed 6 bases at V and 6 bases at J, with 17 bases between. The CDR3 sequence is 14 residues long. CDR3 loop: CASSSTPGFNGYTF. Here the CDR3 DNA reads TGTGCCAGCAGCTCCACCCCGGGGTTCAATGGCTACACCTTC.

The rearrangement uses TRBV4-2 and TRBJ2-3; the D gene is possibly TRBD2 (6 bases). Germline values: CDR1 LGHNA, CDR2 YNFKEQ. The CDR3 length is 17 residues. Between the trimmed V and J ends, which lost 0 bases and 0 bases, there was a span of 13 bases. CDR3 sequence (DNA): TGTGCCAGCAGCCAAGATCCCCCGAGCGGGAGCACAGATACGCAGTATTTT. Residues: CASSQDPPSGSTDTQYF.

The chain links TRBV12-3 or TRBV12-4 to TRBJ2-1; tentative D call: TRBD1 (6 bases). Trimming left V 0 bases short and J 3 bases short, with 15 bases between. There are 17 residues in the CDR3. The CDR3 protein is CASSLAPGQPIYNEQFF. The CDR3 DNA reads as TGTGCCAGCAGTTTAGCCCCGGGACAACCTATCTACAATGAGCAGTTCTTC.

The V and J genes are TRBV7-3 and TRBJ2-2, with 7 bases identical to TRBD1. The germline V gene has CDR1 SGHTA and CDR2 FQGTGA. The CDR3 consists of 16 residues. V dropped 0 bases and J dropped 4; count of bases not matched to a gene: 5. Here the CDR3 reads CASSLTGQAGTGELFF. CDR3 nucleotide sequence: TGTGCCAGCAGCTTAACAGGACAGGCGGGCACCGGGGAGCTGTTTTTT.

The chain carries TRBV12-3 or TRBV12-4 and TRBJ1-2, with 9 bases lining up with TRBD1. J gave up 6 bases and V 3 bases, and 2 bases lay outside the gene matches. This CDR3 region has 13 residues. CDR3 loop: CASSLGQGHGYTF. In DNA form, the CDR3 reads TGTGCCAGCAGTTTGGGACAGGGACATGGCTACACCTTC.

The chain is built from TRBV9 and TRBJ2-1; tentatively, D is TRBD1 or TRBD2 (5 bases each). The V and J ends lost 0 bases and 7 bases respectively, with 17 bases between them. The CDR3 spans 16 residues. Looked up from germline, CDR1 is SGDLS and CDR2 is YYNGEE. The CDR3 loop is CASSVAGRLGRNEQFF. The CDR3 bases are TGTGCCAGCAGCGTAGCGGGGCGCCTCGGTAGGAATGAGCAGTTCTTC.

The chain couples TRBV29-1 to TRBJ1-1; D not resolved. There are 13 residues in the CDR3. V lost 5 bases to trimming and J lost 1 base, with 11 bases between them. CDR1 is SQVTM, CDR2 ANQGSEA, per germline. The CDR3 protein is CSVRTFRNTEAFF. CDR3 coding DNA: TGCAGCGTTCGGACGTTCCGGAACACTGAAGCTTTCTTT.

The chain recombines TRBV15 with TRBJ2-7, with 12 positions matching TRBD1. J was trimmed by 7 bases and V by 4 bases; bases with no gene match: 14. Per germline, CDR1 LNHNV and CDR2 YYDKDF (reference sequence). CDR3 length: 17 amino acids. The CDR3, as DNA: TGTGCCACCAGCACAGCCACCCCCGGGACAGGGGGCTGGGAGCAGTACTTC. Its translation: CATSTATPGTGGWEQYF.

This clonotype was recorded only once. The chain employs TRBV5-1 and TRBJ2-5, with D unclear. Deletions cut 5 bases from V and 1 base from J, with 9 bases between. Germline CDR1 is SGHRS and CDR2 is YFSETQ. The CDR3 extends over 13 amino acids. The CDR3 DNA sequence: TGCGCCAGCAGTGCCGGCCCCCAAGAGACCCAGTACTTC. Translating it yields CASSAGPQETQYF.

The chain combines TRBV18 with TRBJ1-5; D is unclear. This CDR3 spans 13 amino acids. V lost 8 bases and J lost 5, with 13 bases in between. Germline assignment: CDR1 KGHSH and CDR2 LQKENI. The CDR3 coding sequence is TGTGCCAGCACGGACCAGGCGGATCAGCCCCAGCATTTT. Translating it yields CASTDQADQPQHF.

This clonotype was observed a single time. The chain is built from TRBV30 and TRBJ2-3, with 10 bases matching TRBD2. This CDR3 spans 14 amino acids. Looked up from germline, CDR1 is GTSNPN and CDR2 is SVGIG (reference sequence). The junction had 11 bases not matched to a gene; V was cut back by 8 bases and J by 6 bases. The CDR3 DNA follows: TGTGCCGAAGAATCTAGCGGGGGCTCCGATACGCAGTATTTT. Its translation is CAEESSGGSDTQYF.

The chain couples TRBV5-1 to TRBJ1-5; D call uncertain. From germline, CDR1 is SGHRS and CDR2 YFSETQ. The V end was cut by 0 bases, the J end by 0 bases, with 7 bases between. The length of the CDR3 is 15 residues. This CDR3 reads CASSLDGSSNQPQHF. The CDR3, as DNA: TGCGCCAGCAGCTTGGACGGGAGTAGCAATCAGCCCCAGCATTTT.

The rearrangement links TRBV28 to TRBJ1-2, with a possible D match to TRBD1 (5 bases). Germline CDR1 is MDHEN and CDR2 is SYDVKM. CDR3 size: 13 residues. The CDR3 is CGTSGPPSYGYTF. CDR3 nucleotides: TGTGGAACCTCGGGGCCTCCAAGCTATGGCTACACCTTC.

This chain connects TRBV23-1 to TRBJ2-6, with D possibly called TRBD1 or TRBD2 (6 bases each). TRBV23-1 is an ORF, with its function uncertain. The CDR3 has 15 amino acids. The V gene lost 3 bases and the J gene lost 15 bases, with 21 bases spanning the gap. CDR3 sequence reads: CASSHTRETGRDLTF. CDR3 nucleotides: TGCGCCAGCAGTCACACCCGGGAGACAGGTCGTGACCTGACTTTC.

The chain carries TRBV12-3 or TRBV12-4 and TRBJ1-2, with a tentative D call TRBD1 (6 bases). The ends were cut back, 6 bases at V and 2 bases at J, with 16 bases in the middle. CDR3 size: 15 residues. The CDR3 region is CASSLTGLANYGYTF. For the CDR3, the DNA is TGTGCCAGCAGCCTGACAGGCCTCGCGAACTATGGCTACACCTTC.

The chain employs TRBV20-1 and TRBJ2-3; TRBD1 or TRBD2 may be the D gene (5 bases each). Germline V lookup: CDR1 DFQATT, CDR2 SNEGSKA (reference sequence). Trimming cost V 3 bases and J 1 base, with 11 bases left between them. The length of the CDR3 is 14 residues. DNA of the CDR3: TGCAGTGCTAGTGTGGGACGTGGCACAGATACGCAGTATTTT. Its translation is CSASVGRGTDTQYF.

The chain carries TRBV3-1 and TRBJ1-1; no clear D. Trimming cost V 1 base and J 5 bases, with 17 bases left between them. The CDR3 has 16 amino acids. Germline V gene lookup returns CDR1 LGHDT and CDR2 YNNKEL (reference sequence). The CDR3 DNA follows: TGTGCCAGCAGCCAAGTCGTGACAAAGGGCGTTACTGAAGCTTTCTTT. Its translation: CASSQVVTKGVTEAFF.

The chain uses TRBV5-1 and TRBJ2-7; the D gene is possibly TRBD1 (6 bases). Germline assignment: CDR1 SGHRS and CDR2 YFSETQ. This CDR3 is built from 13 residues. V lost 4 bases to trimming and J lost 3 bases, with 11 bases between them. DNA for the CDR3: TGCGCCAGCAGCGCACAGGGTCACTACGAGCAGTACTTC. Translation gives CASSAQGHYEQYF.

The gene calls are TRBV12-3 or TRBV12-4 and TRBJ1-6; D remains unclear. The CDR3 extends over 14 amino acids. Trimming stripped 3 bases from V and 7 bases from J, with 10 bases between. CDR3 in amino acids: CASSFGRPNSPLHF. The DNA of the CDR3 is TGTGCCAGCAGTTTTGGCAGGCCAAATTCACCCCTCCACTTT.

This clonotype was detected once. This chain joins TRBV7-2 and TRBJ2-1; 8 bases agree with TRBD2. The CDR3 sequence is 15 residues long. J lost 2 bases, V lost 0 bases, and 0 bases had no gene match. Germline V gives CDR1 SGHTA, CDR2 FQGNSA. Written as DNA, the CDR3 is TGTGCCAGCAGCTTAGCAGCGGGGGCCTACAATGAGCAGTTCTTC. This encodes CASSLAAGAYNEQFF.

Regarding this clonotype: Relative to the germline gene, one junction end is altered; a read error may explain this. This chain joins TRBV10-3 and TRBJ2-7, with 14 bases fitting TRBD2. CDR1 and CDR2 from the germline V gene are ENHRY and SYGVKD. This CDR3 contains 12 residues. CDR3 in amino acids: CAISDGTSGRDF. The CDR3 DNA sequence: TGTGCCATCAGTGATGGGACTAGCGGGAGAGATTTC.

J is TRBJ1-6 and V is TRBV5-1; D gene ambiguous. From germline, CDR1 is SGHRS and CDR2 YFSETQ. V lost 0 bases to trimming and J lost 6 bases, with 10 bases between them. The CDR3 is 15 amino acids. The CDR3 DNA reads TGCGCCAGCAGCTTGGATGTCGGGAGTAATTCACCCCTCCACTTT. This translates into CASSLDVGSNSPLHF.

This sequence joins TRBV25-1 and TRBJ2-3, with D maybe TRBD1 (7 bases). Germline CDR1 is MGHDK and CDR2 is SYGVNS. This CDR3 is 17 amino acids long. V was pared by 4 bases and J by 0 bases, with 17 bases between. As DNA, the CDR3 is TGTGCCAGCAGTGGCAGACAGGGAGGCGGGAGCACAGATACGCAGTATTTT. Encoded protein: CASSGRQGGGSTDTQYF.